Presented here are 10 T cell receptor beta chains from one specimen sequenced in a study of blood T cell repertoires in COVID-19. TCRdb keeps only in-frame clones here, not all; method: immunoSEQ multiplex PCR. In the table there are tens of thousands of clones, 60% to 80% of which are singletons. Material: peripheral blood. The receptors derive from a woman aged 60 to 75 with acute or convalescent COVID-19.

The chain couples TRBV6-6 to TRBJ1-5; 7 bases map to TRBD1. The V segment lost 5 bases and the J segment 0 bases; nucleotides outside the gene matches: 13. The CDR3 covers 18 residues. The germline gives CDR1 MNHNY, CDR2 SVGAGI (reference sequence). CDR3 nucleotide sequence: TGTGCCAGCAGTCCCGACAGGGTCAGTAAATATAGCAATCAGCCCCAGCATTTT. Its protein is CASSPDRVSKYSNQPQHF.

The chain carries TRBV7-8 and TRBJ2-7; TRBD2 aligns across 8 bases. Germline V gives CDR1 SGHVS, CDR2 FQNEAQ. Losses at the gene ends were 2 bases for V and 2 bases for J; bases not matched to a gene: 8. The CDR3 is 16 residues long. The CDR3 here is CASSLLSGGAPYEQYF. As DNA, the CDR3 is TGTGCCAGCAGCTTATTAAGCGGGGGAGCACCCTACGAGCAGTACTTC.

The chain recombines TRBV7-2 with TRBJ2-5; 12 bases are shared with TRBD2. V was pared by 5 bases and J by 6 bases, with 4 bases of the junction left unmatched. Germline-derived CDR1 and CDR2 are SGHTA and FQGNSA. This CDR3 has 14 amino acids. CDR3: CASSPGLAGKTQYF. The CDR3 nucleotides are TGTGCCAGCAGCCCAGGACTAGCGGGAAAGACCCAGTACTTC.

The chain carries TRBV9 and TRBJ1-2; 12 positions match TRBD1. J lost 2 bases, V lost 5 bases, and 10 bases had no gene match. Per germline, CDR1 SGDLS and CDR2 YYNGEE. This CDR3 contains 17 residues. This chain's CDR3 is CASSTPGTGGVNYGYTF. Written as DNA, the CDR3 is TGTGCCAGCAGTACTCCCGGGACAGGGGGCGTCAACTATGGCTACACCTTC.

CDR3 in amino acids: CASSLELAGGWRGEQFF. CDR3 nucleotides: TGTGCCAGCAGTTTAGAACTAGCGGGGGGCTGGAGGGGCGAGCAGTTCTTC. The chain uses TRBV27 and TRBJ2-1; TRBD2 aligns across 12 bases. The length of the CDR3 is 17 residues. The germline V gene encodes CDR1 MNHEY and CDR2 SMNVEV (reference sequence). The junction had 12 bases not matched to a gene; V was cut back by 2 bases and J by 10 bases.

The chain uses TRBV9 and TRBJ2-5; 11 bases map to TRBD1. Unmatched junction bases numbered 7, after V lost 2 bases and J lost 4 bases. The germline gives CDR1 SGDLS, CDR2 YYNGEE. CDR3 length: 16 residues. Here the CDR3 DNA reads TGTGCCAGCAGCGTTGGACAGGGGGCGATGGCAGAGACCCAGTACTTC. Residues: CASSVGQGAMAETQYF.

This CDR3 reads CACYRGETDTQYF. The CDR3 region has the DNA TGTGCCTGTTACAGGGGCGAGACAGATACGCAGTATTTT. The chain combines TRBV2 with TRBJ2-3; TRBD1 aligns across 7 bases. V lost 11 bases to trimming and J lost 3 bases; unmatched junction nucleotides: 8. The germline gives CDR1 SNHLY, CDR2 FYNNEI. The CDR3 extends over 13 amino acids.

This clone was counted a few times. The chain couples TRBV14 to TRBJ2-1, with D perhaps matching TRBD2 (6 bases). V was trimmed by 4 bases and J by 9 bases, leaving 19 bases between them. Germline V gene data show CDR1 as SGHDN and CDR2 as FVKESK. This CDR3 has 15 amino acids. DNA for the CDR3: TGTGCCAGCAGCCCTCAAGGGGCCGGGGGAGGTGAGCAGTTCTTC. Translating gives CASSPQGAGGGEQFF.

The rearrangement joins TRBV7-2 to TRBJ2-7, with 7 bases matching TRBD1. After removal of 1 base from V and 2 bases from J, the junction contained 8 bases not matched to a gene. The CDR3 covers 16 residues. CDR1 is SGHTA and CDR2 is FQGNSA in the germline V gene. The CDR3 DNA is TGTGCCAGCAGCTTAGGACAGGGCTTCTACGCCTACGAGCAGTACTTC. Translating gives CASSLGQGFYAYEQYF.

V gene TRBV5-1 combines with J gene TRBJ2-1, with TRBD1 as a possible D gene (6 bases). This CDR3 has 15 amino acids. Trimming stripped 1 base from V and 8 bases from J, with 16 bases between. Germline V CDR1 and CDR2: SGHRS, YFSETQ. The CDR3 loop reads CASSLNRGQGYEQFF. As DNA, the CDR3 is TGCGCCAGCAGCTTGAACCGCGGCCAGGGGTATGAGCAGTTCTTC.